This is a list of T cell receptor beta chains from one sample in a study of T-cell reconstitution after alpha-beta-depleted transplantation in children. TCRdb reanalysed the PCR reads using MiXCR and keeps one entry per CDR3 protein. The table shows approximately 980,000 distinct CDR3 sequences, with about 29% occurring only once. The sample in question was PBMCs, mostly from graft donor cells, obtained 360 days after TCRalphabeta/CD19-depleted stem cell transplant. The receptors come from a boy in the first two years of life who had a stem cell transplant for SCID, so the T cells may come from the graft donor. The CDR3 runs from the conserved cysteine through the conserved F or W. The D gene is left open where the match is weak. Size values are once, few and many counts, or a class for expanded clones, and some rows have none.

J gene | V gene | clone size | D gene | CDR3 DNA | CDR3 protein
TRBJ2-2 | TRBV7-3 | few | - | TGTGCCAGCAGCCTCACCCCTGCAGGGACAACAAACACCGGGGAGCTGTTTTTT | CASSLTPAGTTNTGELFF
TRBJ2-4 | TRBV28 | few | TRBD2 | TGTGCCAGCCGTAGCGGGGACCAAAACATTCAGTACTTC | CASRSGDQNIQYF
TRBJ2-1 | TRBV4-2 | - | TRBD2 | TGTGCCAGCAGCCAAGAAACCCCTGGGAGGGGATCTTACAATGAGCAGTTCTTC | CASSQETPGRGSYNEQFF
TRBJ2-7 | TRBV20-1 | few | TRBD2 | TGCAGTGCTGGAAATAGCGGGGGGTTCCCCTACGAGCAGTACTTC | CSAGNSGGFPYEQYF
TRBJ2-3 | TRBV20-1 | - | - | TGCAGTGCTAGTTCCCGGACCAGCGGAGGGGGGGCTAGCACAGATACGCAGTATTTT | CSASSRTSGGGASTDTQYF
TRBJ1-3 | TRBV20-1 | few | - | TGCAGTGCTATATCTGGAAACACCATATATTTT | CSAISGNTIYF
TRBJ2-6 | TRBV4-1 | few | - | TGCGCCAGCAGCCTTACGACAGGCGAAGGGTCTGGGGCCAACGTCCTGACTTTC | CASSLTTGEGSGANVLTF
TRBJ2-1 | TRBV30 | few | - | TGTGCCTGGAGTGTACTTAGTCCGGGTGAGCAGTTCTTC | CAWSVLSPGEQFF
TRBJ2-2 | TRBV7-2 | - | - | TGTGCCAGCAGCTTTAGGGCCCCGAACACCGGGGAGCTGTTTTTT | CASSFRAPNTGELFF
TRBJ2-2 | TRBV4-2 | many | - | TGTGCCAGCAGCCAAGAGGGGGAGCTGTTTTTT | CASSQEGELFF
TRBJ2-5 | TRBV4-2 | - | - | TGTGCCAGCAGCCAAAACACACAAGAGACCCAGTACTTC | CASSQNTQETQYF
TRBJ2-1 | TRBV29-1 | many | TRBD1 | TGCAGCGTTGAAGATTTAAGACAGGGGGCCTACAATGAGCAGTTCTTC | CSVEDLRQGAYNEQFF
TRBJ2-7 | TRBV28 | few | - | TGTGCCAGCAAGGCTGGGCAGGTGGGTTCCCACGAGCAGTACTTC | CASKAGQVGSHEQYF
TRBJ2-5 | TRBV7-2 | - | TRBD2 | TGTGCCAGCAGCTTCAGCCTGATAGCGGGGGGAGGAGGGGAGACCCAGTACTTC | CASSFSLIAGGGGETQYF
TRBJ2-3 | TRBV20-1 | - | - | TGCAGTGCTAGAGGGGCGGGGGCAAGGAAGGCAGATACGCAGTATTTT | CSARGAGARKADTQYF
TRBJ1-4 | TRBV20-1 | few | - | TGCAGTGCTGGAGACAGAAAACTGTTTTTT | CSAGDRKLFF
TRBJ2-2 | TRBV29-1 | once | - | TGCAGCGTTGAAGATCCCCTGGCCGGGGAGCTGTTTTTT | CSVEDPLAGELFF
TRBJ1-4 | TRBV21-1 | - | - | TGTGCCAGCAGCAAACGGCCGTTTGTGAACGACAGAAGAGGCCTTAATGAAAAACTGTTTTTT | CASSKRPFVNDRRGLNEKLFF
TRBJ2-7 | TRBV28 | many | - | TGTGCCAGCAGTTTGGTAGGTCGGGACTACGAGCAGTACTTC | CASSLVGRDYEQYF
TRBJ1-1 | TRBV10-3 | few | TRBD1 | TGTGCCATCAGTGAGTCGGTGGGACAGGGTAACACTGAAGCTTTCTTT | CAISESVGQGNTEAFF